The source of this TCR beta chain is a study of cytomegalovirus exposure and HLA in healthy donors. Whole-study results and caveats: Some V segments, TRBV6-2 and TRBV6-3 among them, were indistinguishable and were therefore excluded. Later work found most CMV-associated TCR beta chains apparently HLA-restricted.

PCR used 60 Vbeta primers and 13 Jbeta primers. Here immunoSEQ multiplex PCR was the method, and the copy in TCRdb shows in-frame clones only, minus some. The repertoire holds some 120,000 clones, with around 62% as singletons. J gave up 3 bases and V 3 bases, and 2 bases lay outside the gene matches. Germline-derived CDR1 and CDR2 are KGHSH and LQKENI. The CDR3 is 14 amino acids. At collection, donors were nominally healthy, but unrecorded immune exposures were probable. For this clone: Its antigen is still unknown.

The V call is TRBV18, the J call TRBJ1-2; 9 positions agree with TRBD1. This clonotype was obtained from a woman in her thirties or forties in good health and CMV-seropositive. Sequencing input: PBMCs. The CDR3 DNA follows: TGTGCCAGCTCACCGAGACAGGGGGACTATGGCTACACCTTC. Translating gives CASSPRQGDYGYTF.